This TCR beta chain was profiled in a study of T cell changes during pregnancy in multiple sclerosis. Trimming cost V 2 bases and J 3 bases; bases outside gene matches: 7. The V gene's germline CDR1 is SGHVS and CDR2 FQNEAQ. CDR3 length: 16 residues. This table comes from immunoSEQ multiplex PCR, and its TCRdb copy is limited to in-frame clones, with some not included. This sample has more than 55,000 clones, with approximately 93% found just once. The chain employs TRBV7-8 and TRBJ2-5, with TRBD2 matching over 9 bases. Sequenced material: peripheral blood, taken in the second trimester of pregnancy. This clonotype was obtained from a female donor with multiple sclerosis, enrolled in a pregnancy study. In nucleotides, the CDR3 is TGTGCCAGCAGCTTACGATCGGGACTAGCTAAAGAGACCCAGTACTTC. This translates into CASSLRSGLAKETQYF.